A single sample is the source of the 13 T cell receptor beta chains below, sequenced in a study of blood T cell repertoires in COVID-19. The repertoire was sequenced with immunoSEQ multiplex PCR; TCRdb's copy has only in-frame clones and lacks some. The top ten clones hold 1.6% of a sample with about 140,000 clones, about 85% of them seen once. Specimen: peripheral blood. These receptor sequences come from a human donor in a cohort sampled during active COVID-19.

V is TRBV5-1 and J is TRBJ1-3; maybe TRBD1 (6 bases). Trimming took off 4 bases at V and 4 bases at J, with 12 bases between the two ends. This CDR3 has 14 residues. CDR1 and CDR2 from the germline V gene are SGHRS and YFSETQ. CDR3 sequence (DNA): TGCGCCAGCAGCGTACAGGGTTACGGAAACACCATATATTTT. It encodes CASSVQGYGNTIYF.

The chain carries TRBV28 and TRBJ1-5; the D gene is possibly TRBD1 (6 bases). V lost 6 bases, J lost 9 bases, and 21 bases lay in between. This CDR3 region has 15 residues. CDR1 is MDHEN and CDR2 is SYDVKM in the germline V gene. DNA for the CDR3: TGTGCCAGCAGCCGCATCTCAGGGGAACCGGGGCCCCAGCATTTT. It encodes CASSRISGEPGPQHF.

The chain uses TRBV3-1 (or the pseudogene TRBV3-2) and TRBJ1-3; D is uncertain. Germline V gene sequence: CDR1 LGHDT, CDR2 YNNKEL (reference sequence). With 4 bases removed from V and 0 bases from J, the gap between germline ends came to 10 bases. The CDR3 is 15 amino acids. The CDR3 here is CASSPRGYSGNTIYF. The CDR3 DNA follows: TGTGCCAGCAGCCCTCGCGGATACTCTGGAAACACCATATATTTT.

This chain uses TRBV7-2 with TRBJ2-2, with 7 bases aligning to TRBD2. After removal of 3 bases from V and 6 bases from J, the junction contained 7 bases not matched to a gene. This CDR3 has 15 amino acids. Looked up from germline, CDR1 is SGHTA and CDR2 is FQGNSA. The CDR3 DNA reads TGTGCCAGCAGCTTGAGGGGAGGGAGTGCCGGGGAGCTGTTTTTT. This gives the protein CASSLRGGSAGELFF.

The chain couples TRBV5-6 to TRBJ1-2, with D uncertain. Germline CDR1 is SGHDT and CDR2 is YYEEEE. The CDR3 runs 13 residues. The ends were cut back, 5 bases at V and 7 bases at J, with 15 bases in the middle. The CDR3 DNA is TGTGCCAGCAGGGCGGTGCGGGGAACTGGCTACACCTTC. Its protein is CASRAVRGTGYTF.

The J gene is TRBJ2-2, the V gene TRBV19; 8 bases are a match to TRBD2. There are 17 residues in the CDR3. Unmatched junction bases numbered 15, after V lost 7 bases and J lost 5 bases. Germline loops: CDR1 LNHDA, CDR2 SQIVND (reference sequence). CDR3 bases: TGTGCCAGTACCCTGGTGGCCGGGAGGGCATGGACCGGGGAGCTGTTTTTT. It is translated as CASTLVAGRAWTGELFF.

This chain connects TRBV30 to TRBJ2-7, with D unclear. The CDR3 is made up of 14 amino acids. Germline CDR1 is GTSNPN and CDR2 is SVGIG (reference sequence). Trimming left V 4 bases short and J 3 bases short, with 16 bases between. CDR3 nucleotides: TGTGCCTGGAAGGCCGGGTCGGCTTTCTACGAGCAGTACTTC. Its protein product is CAWKAGSAFYEQYF.

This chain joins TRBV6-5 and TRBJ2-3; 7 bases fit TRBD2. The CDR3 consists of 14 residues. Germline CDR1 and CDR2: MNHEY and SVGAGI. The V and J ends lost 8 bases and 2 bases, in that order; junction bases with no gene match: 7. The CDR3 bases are TGTGCCAGCCGAGGCGGGAGCTACACAGATACGCAGTATTTT. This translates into CASRGGSYTDTQYF.

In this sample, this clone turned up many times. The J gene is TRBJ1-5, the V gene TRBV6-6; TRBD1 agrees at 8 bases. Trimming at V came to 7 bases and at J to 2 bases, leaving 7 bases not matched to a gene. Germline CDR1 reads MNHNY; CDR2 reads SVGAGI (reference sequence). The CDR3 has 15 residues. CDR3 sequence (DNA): TGTGCCAGCATAGTTACGGGACAGGGCAATCAGCCCCAGCATTTT. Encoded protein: CASIVTGQGNQPQHF.

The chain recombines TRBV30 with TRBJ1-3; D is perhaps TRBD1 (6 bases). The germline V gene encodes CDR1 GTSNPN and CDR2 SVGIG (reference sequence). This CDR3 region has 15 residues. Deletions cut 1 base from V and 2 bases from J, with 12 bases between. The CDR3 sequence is CAWSDTGLAGNTIYF. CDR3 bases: TGTGCCTGGAGTGACACAGGGCTGGCTGGAAACACCATATATTTT.

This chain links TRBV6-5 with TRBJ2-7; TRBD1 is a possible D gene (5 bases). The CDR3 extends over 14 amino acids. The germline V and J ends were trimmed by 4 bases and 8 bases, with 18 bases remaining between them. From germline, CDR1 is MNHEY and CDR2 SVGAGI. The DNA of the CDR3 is TGTGCCAGCAGTTCGGACATACCCTTGATCAAGCAGTACTTC. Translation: CASSSDIPLIKQYF.

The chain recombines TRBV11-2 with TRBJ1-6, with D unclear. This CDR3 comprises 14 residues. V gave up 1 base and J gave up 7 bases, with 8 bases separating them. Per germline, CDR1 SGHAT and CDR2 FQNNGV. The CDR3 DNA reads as TGTGCCAGCAGCTTAGTCGAGGGAAATTCACCCCTCCACTTT. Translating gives CASSLVEGNSPLHF.

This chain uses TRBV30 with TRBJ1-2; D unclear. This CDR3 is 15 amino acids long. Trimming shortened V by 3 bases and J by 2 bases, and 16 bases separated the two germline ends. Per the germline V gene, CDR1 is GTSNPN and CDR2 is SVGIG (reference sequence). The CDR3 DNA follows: TGTGCCTGGAGGGAAAGCGGGTTACGCAACTATGGCTACACCTTC. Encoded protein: CAWRESGLRNYGYTF.